The 28 T cell receptor beta chains reported below all come from one sample, sequenced in a study of CD8+ T cells in alopecia areata. The treatment denotes: oral pan-JAK inhibitor, 5-10 mg twice daily. The sequencing template was cDNA reverse transcribed from extracted RNA. Sequencing used immunoSEQ multiplex PCR; TCRdb keeps in-frame clones, though not all of them. The sample shows about 150,000 clones, about 59% of them seen only once. The material was CD8+ T cells sorted from blood, obtained at week 4, from a patient treated with tofacitinib. These receptors originate from a human donor with alopecia areata.

V is TRBV2 and J is TRBJ1-2; the D gene is possibly TRBD1 (5 bases). CDR1 SNHLY and CDR2 FYNNEI come from the germline V gene. The CDR3 loop spans 15 amino acids. The ends were cut back, 6 bases at V and 5 bases at J, with 19 bases in the middle. The CDR3 DNA sequence: TGTGCCAGCAGGGTGGGGCAGTTGGTTGGATATGGCTACACCTTC. As protein: CASRVGQLVGYGYTF.

The chain carries TRBV19 and TRBJ1-5; TRBD1 matches at 7 bases. Trimming removed 5 bases from V and 4 bases from J; junction bases left unmatched: 5. CDR3 size: 14 residues. Germline V gene lookup returns CDR1 LNHDA and CDR2 SQIVND (reference sequence). The CDR3 DNA follows: TGTGCCAGTAGTTTCGGACAGGTGAATCAGCCCCAGCATTTT. Translating it yields CASSFGQVNQPQHF.

This rearrangement joins TRBV11-2 to TRBJ2-3; the match to TRBD2 covers 7 bases. CDR1 SGHAT and CDR2 FQNNGV come from the germline V gene. The CDR3 has 16 residues. Germline trimming cut 5 bases from V and 2 bases from J; bases unmatched to any gene: 10. CDR3 region: CASSPRTSRHTDTQYF. The CDR3 DNA reads TGTGCCAGCAGCCCCCGGACTAGTCGACACACAGATACGCAGTATTTT.

The chain uses TRBV27 and TRBJ2-3, with TRBD2 as a possible D gene (5 bases). Trimming removed 3 bases at V and 4 bases at J, with 14 bases between. Germline V lookup: CDR1 MNHEY, CDR2 SMNVEV (reference sequence). The CDR3 has 15 amino acids. DNA for the CDR3: TGTGCCAGCAGTTTCCTAGACGGGCGGGCAGATACGCAGTATTTT. Translating it yields CASSFLDGRADTQYF.

The chain employs TRBV10-3 and TRBJ2-1, with a tentative D call TRBD1 (8 bases). Germline V gene lookup returns CDR1 ENHRY and CDR2 SYGVKD. The CDR3 length is 13 residues. Trimming left V 11 bases short and J 8 bases short, with 19 bases between. The CDR3, as DNA: TGTGCCCTAATGGACAGGGAGGGCGATGAGCAGTTCTTC. As protein: CALMDREGDEQFF.

This sequence joins TRBV30 and TRBJ1-1, with no clear D. Germline lookup yields CDR1 GTSNPN and CDR2 SVGIG (reference sequence). V was clipped by 7 bases and J by 0 bases, with 6 bases between them. CDR3 size: 11 residues. CDR3: CAYSMNTEAFF. In DNA, the CDR3 is TGTGCCTATTCAATGAACACTGAAGCTTTCTTT.

The chain links TRBV7-6 to TRBJ2-5; TRBD2 agrees at 8 bases. CDR3 length: 15 amino acids. Germline V gene lookup returns CDR1 SGHVS and CDR2 FNYEAQ. Trimming took 2 bases from V and 1 from J; bases not matched to a gene: 3. This chain's CDR3 is CASSLQRGTQETQYF. Written as DNA, the CDR3 is TGTGCCAGCAGCTTACAGCGGGGGACCCAAGAGACCCAGTACTTC.

This clone occurred once. The chain links TRBV4-3 to TRBJ2-5; D is perhaps TRBD2 (5 bases). The CDR3 sequence is 15 residues long. Trimming pared 1 base from V and 3 bases from J, leaving 12 bases between. Germline lookup yields CDR1 LGHNA and CDR2 YSLEER. CDR3 in amino acids: CASSQVATGEETQYF. The DNA for the CDR3 is TGCGCCAGCAGCCAAGTGGCAACCGGGGAAGAGACCCAGTACTTC.

The chain links TRBV29-1 to TRBJ2-1; D unresolved. This CDR3 contains 10 residues. Trimming took off 4 bases at V and 7 bases at J, with 5 bases between the two ends. Germline CDR1 and CDR2: SQVTM and ANQGSEA. The CDR3 sequence is CSVVMNEQFF. DNA of the CDR3: TGCAGCGTTGTCATGAATGAGCAGTTCTTC.

This clone was detected only a few times. J is TRBJ2-7 and V is TRBV13; D is perhaps TRBD1 (5 bases). CDR1 is PRHDT, CDR2 FYEKMQ, per germline (reference sequence). The CDR3 loop spans 13 amino acids. Trimming shortened V by 3 bases and J by 4 bases, and 10 bases separated the two germline ends. This CDR3 is CASSFTGEYEQYF. CDR3 DNA: TGTGCCAGCAGCTTTACAGGAGAATACGAGCAGTACTTC.

This clone has only a few counts. Written as DNA, the CDR3 is TGTGCCAGTAACGGAGTAGATAATTCACCCCTCCACTTT. Protein sequence: CASNGVDNSPLHF. The J gene is TRBJ1-6, the V gene TRBV5-6; the D is unclear. This CDR3 is 13 amino acids long. Germline V gene data show CDR1 as SGHDT and CDR2 as YYEEEE. The V end was cut by 8 bases, the J end by 5 bases, with 11 bases between.

This clone was observed a few times. The J gene is TRBJ2-3, the V gene TRBV10-3, with D perhaps TRBD2 (7 bases). Trimming left V 0 bases short and J 3 bases short, with 13 bases between. The CDR3 consists of 16 residues. Germline CDR1 is ENHRY and CDR2 is SYGVKD. In nucleotides, the CDR3 is TGTGCCATCAGTGAGTCGATGGGGGGGCTAACAGATACGCAGTATTTT. Protein product: CAISESMGGLTDTQYF.

This clone was seen a few times. The CDR3 sequence is CASSNLLRNQETQYF. DNA of the CDR3: TGTGCCAGCAGCAACCTCCTCAGGAATCAAGAGACCCAGTACTTC. The genes are TRBV7-9 and TRBJ2-5, with unresolved D. Germline assignment: CDR1 SEHNR and CDR2 FQNEAQ (reference sequence). This CDR3 has 15 residues. Trimming removed 5 bases at V and 2 bases at J, with 15 bases between.

The sample holds one count of this clone. V gene TRBV30 combines with J gene TRBJ1-2, with D tentatively TRBD1 (5 bases). Germline-derived CDR1 and CDR2 are GTSNPN and SVGIG (reference sequence). The CDR3 is made up of 13 amino acids. V lost 0 bases and J 4 bases, leaving 9 bases between the germline ends. Here the CDR3 DNA reads TGTGCCTGGAGTGTAGGCGGGACCTATGGCTACACCTTC. It translates to CAWSVGGTYGYTF.

V usage is TRBV9 and J usage is TRBJ2-2; 7 nucleotides align to TRBD1. Germline V gene data show CDR1 as SGDLS and CDR2 as YYNGEE. V lost 4 bases, J lost 0 bases, and 9 bases stayed unmatched. The CDR3 is 17 residues long. The CDR3 is CASSYTNRGANTGELFF. The CDR3, as DNA: TGTGCCAGCAGCTATACTAACAGGGGCGCGAACACCGGGGAGCTGTTTTTT.

The gene calls are TRBV2 and TRBJ2-7; unclear D gene. Trimming removed 4 bases from V and 3 bases from J, with 13 bases in between. The length of the CDR3 is 14 residues. CDR1 and CDR2 from the germline V gene are SNHLY and FYNNEI. In DNA, the CDR3 is TGTGCCAGCAGTGGCCCTCAGTCCTTCTACGAGCAGTACTTC. It is translated as CASSGPQSFYEQYF.

This rearrangement joins TRBV27 to TRBJ2-6; D ambiguous. Germline V CDR1 and CDR2: MNHEY, SMNVEV (reference sequence). V lost 2 bases and J 4 bases, leaving 12 bases between the germline ends. There are 16 residues in the CDR3. The CDR3 sequence is CASSLTDPWGANVLTF. CDR3 nucleotides: TGTGCCAGCAGTTTAACAGACCCCTGGGGGGCCAACGTCCTGACTTTC.

V is TRBV2 and J is TRBJ2-4, with D possibly matching TRBD1 (6 bases). V was pared by 7 bases and J by 2 bases, with 24 bases between. CDR3 size: 18 residues. The germline gives CDR1 SNHLY, CDR2 FYNNEI. CDR3: CASTPGQFPHSTKNIQYF. CDR3 bases: TGTGCCAGCACTCCCGGACAGTTTCCCCATTCAACCAAAAACATTCAGTACTTC.

V gene TRBV2 combines with J gene TRBJ2-1, with 11 bases matching TRBD2. The trim removed 7 bases at V and 6 bases at J, leaving 14 bases unmatched. Looked up from germline, CDR1 is SNHLY and CDR2 is FYNNEI. The CDR3 has 17 amino acids. The chain's CDR3 is CASTLELAGAEGNEQFF. CDR3 DNA sequence: TGTGCCAGCACCCTCGAACTAGCGGGGGCCGAGGGCAATGAGCAGTTCTTC.

This sequence joins TRBV5-1 and TRBJ2-5; TRBD1 agrees at 8 bases. Germline CDR1 is SGHRS and CDR2 is YFSETQ. This CDR3 comprises 14 residues. J lost 5 bases, V lost 0 bases, and 3 bases had no gene match. This CDR3 reads CASSLEDRGETQYF. The CDR3 DNA sequence: TGCGCCAGCAGCTTGGAAGACAGGGGTGAGACCCAGTACTTC.

J is TRBJ2-5 and V is TRBV5-4; tentatively, D is TRBD2 (7 bases). There are 14 residues in the CDR3. Germline V lookup: CDR1 SGHNT, CDR2 YYREEE (reference sequence). V was clipped by 6 bases and J by 4 bases, with 16 bases between them. The CDR3, as DNA: TGTGCCAGCACCGAGAGGGGGGGTGGAGAGACCCAGTACTTC. It codes for CASTERGGGETQYF.

This clone was counted between two and nine times. This chain uses TRBV19 with TRBJ1-1, with 8 bases identical to TRBD1. This CDR3 region has 12 residues. The germline V gene has CDR1 LNHDA and CDR2 SQIVND (reference sequence). The trim removed 9 bases at V and 4 bases at J, leaving 4 bases unmatched. As DNA, the CDR3 is TGTGCCAGCACAACAGGGGGCACTGAAGCTTTCTTT. Its protein product is CASTTGGTEAFF.

This chain joins TRBV29-1 and TRBJ2-1, with TRBD1 matching 8 bases. Germline assignment: CDR1 SQVTM and CDR2 ANQGSEA. Trimming removed 4 bases from V and 7 bases from J; junction bases left unmatched: 6. The CDR3 loop spans 13 amino acids. The CDR3 bases are TGCAGCGTTGTGGGCAGGGGGCTTAATGAGCAGTTCTTC. This gives the protein CSVVGRGLNEQFF.

The V call is TRBV11-2, the J call TRBJ2-7; D unresolved. The V gene's germline CDR1 is SGHAT and CDR2 FQNNGV. V was trimmed by 3 bases and J by 6 bases, leaving 18 bases between them. This CDR3 contains 15 residues. CDR3 in amino acids: CASSLYSRSGSEQYF. CDR3 DNA: TGTGCCAGCAGCTTGTACTCCCGGTCGGGCAGCGAGCAGTACTTC.

J is TRBJ2-7 and V is TRBV2; TRBD1 is a possible D gene (5 bases). Between the trimmed V and J ends, which lost 6 bases and 3 bases, there was a span of 12 bases. CDR3 size: 13 residues. In germline, CDR1 is SNHLY, CDR2 FYNNEI. CDR3 in amino acids: CASSDPTDYEQYF. CDR3 in DNA: TGTGCCAGCAGCGACCCGACAGACTACGAGCAGTACTTC. The full variable domain, rest sourced from reference TRBV2 and TRBJ2-7, is EPEVTQTPSHQVTQMGQEVILRCVPISNHLYFYWYRQILGQKVEFLVSFYNNEISEKSEIFDDQFSVERPDGSNFTLKIRSTKLEDSAMYFCASSDPTDYEQYFGPGTRLTVT.

V gene TRBV6-6 combines with J gene TRBJ2-2, with TRBD2 as a possible D gene (6 bases). Germline loops: CDR1 MNHNY, CDR2 SVGAGI (reference sequence). V was shortened by 1 base and J by 8 bases, with 14 bases between the two germline ends. The CDR3 totals 15 residues. This chain's CDR3 is CASSYFGGDLGELFF. The CDR3 DNA reads as TGTGCCAGCAGTTACTTCGGCGGGGACTTGGGGGAGCTGTTTTTT.

The chain uses TRBV7-9 and TRBJ2-2; D is unresolved. V gave up 8 bases and J gave up 3 bases, with 4 bases separating them. Germline loops: CDR1 SEHNR, CDR2 FQNEAQ (reference sequence). CDR3 length: 11 amino acids. The CDR3 DNA follows: TGTGCCAGCGGCGACACCGGGGAGCTGTTTTTT. Amino acid sequence: CASGDTGELFF.

The chain carries TRBV2 and TRBJ2-7; 12 bases match TRBD1. The trim removed 7 bases at V and 7 bases at J, leaving 8 bases unmatched. Germline CDR1 SNHLY, CDR2 FYNNEI. CDR3 length: 14 amino acids. The CDR3 sequence is CASISGQGAWEQYF. The CDR3 nucleotides read TGTGCCAGCATTTCGGGACAGGGGGCATGGGAGCAGTACTTC.